This entry describes one T cell receptor beta chain. This entry belongs to a study of T cell repertoires in cytomegalovirus infection. One entry per CDR3 protein results from TCRdb running MiXCR on the reads. The profile covers some 600,000 distinct CDR3 sequences, with 20% to 25% appearing a single time and around 8% taken by the ten largest. The specimen was CD8+ T cells from PBMCs. This TCR was recovered from a human donor in good health (CMV status not recorded). Some clones in this sample may be carry-over from other donors' samples.

The CDR3, as DNA: TGTGCAAGTCGCCCCGGACAGGGGCGTGGTAACACTGAAGCTTTCTTT. It is translated as CASRPGQGRGNTEAFF. V and J are TRBV12-2 and TRBJ1-1; the D call TRBD1 from the table was never checked on the DNA. TRBV12-2 is listed as a pseudogene. This CDR3 is 16 amino acids long.